The text below deals with one T cell receptor beta chain. Its antigen remains unidentified. The PCR used 60 Vbeta and 13 Jbeta primers. The table came from immunoSEQ multiplex PCR; TCRdb's copy has only in-frame clones and leaves some out. In the table there are fewer than 200,000 clones, 75% to 85% of which are singletons. As for the donors, each was a healthy bone marrow donor. The data are from a study of cytomegalovirus exposure and HLA in healthy donors. Study outcomes and limitations: The authors listed 150 to 200 TCR beta chains as cytomegalovirus-associated. Among the CMV-associated chains, three were confirmed in vitro as specific for CMV antigens.

The CDR3 is 14 residues long. Trimming took 5 bases from V and 5 from J, leaving 13 bases between them. Germline V gene sequence: CDR1 MNHEY, CDR2 SVGAGI. The sequenced sample consisted of PBMCs. The chain carries TRBV6-5 and TRBJ1-3; D is perhaps TRBD1 (6 bases). The clonotype was recovered from a young woman in good health and CMV-seronegative. Here the CDR3 reads CASSQAGVRNTIYF. The CDR3 DNA follows: TGTGCCAGCAGTCAGGCAGGGGTTCGAAACACCATATATTTT.